One and the same sample provided the 31 T cell receptor beta chains below, sequenced in a study of OX40 agonist ivuxolimab in advanced cancers. Some clones are missing from TCRdb's copy, which holds only in-frame ones; the method was immunoSEQ multiplex PCR. This repertoire shows about 96,000 clones, 80% to 95% found once; its top ten account for around 1.5%. This specimen consisted of CD4+ or CD8+ T cells sorted from blood, obtained in a trial of the OX40 agonist ivuxolimab. These receptors came from an adult with an advanced solid tumor such as melanoma, head and neck, liver or kidney cancer.

This sequence joins TRBV20-1 and TRBJ1-2; D uncertain. The germline V gene encodes CDR1 DFQATT and CDR2 SNEGSKA (reference sequence). This CDR3 has 11 amino acids. The V gene lost 7 bases and the J gene lost 7 bases, with 13 bases spanning the gap. CDR3 loop: CSDGSEVGYTF. As DNA, the CDR3 is TGCAGTGATGGTTCTGAGGTTGGCTACACCTTC.

The chain combines TRBV7-9 with TRBJ1-6; D is unclear. Germline V CDR1 and CDR2: SEHNR, FQNEAQ (reference sequence). Trimming took off 5 bases at V and 7 bases at J, with 15 bases between the two ends. The CDR3 loop spans 15 amino acids. The CDR3 reads CASSPEVLGNSPLHF. CDR3 coding DNA: TGTGCCAGCAGCCCGGAGGTATTAGGGAATTCACCCCTCCACTTT.

The V call is TRBV12-5, the J call TRBJ2-2; D remains ambiguous. CDR3 size: 12 residues. Germline CDR1 and CDR2: LGHNT and FRNRAP. Deletions cut 3 bases from V and 2 bases from J, with 1 base between. The CDR3 DNA is TGTGCTAGTGGTTTTAACACCGGGGAGCTGTTTTTT. This encodes CASGFNTGELFF.

This chain connects TRBV5-8 to TRBJ2-3; D unresolved. Between the trimmed V and J ends, which lost 0 bases and 5 bases, there was a span of 16 bases. The CDR3 spans 16 residues. Germline V gives CDR1 SGHTS, CDR2 YDEGEE. The CDR3 is CASSLVGSGSKDTQYF. CDR3 bases: TGTGCCAGCAGCTTGGTGGGCAGTGGGTCGAAAGATACGCAGTATTTT.

V and J are TRBV7-8 and TRBJ1-4, with D maybe TRBD1 (6 bases). The V end was cut by 5 bases, the J end by 4 bases, with 11 bases between. The CDR3 covers 14 residues. Germline assignment: CDR1 SGHVS and CDR2 FQNEAQ. The CDR3 region is CASSRTAYNEKLFF. CDR3 sequence (DNA): TGTGCCAGCAGCCGGACAGCTTATAATGAAAAACTGTTTTTT.

The chain joins TRBV7-8 to TRBJ2-5, with 10 bases that match TRBD2. V dropped 2 bases and J dropped 3; count of bases not matched to a gene: 15. Germline CDR1 and CDR2: SGHVS and FQNEAQ. This CDR3 spans 19 amino acids. The CDR3 loop reads CASSLPRGSGRQPEETQYF. The CDR3 bases are TGTGCCAGCAGCTTACCGCGGGGTAGCGGGAGGCAACCCGAAGAGACCCAGTACTTC. Combining the CDR3 with reference TRBV7-8 and TRBJ2-5 gives the whole variable domain GAGVSQSPRYKVAKRGQDVALRCDPISGHVSLFWYQQALGQGPEFLTYFQNEAQLDKSGLPSDRFFAERPEGSVSTLKIQRTQQEDSAVYLCASSLPRGSGRQPEETQYFGPGTRLLVL.

This clone was detected once. The chain couples TRBV4-2 to TRBJ1-5, with TRBD1 matching 7 bases. The CDR3 loop spans 14 amino acids. CDR1 and CDR2 from the germline V gene are LGHNA and YNFKEQ. V lost 1 base to trimming and J lost 6 bases; unmatched junction nucleotides: 3. The CDR3 DNA is TGTGCCAGCAGCCAAGGGAGGGGGCTTCAGCCCCAGCATTTT. Translation gives CASSQGRGLQPQHF.

The V and J genes are TRBV20-1 and TRBJ2-2, with D unresolved. The germline V gene encodes CDR1 DFQATT and CDR2 SNEGSKA (reference sequence). V lost 6 bases and J 5 bases, leaving 7 bases between the germline ends. CDR3 length equals 11 residues. The CDR3 sequence: CSAESTGELFF. In DNA form, the CDR3 reads TGCAGTGCAGAGTCTACCGGGGAGCTGTTTTTT.

The chain couples TRBV4-1 to TRBJ1-5; D perhaps matches TRBD1 (5 bases). The V gene's germline CDR1 is MGHRA and CDR2 YSYEKL. The CDR3 is made up of 14 amino acids. V gave up 2 bases and J gave up 7 bases, with 12 bases separating them. CDR3: CASSQNPREQPQHF. CDR3 bases: TGCGCCAGCAGCCAAAATCCCAGGGAACAGCCCCAGCATTTT.

J is TRBJ2-5 and V is TRBV5-6; 10 bases line up with TRBD1. The CDR3 covers 16 residues. Looked up from germline, CDR1 is SGHDT and CDR2 is YYEEEE. V shed 1 base and J 8 bases; nucleotides not matched to a gene: 11. CDR3 sequence (DNA): TGTGCCAGCAGCTTGACTCGGACAGGGGGGTTTGGAACCCAGTACTTC. It is translated as CASSLTRTGGFGTQYF.

The chain has TRBV6-1 and TRBJ1-3; perhaps TRBD1 as D (5 bases). From germline, CDR1 is MNHNS and CDR2 SASEGT. This CDR3 region has 15 residues. V lost 1 base and J lost 0, with 7 bases in between. CDR3: CASSEDRNSGNTIYF. Written as DNA, the CDR3 is TGTGCCAGCAGTGAAGACAGGAACTCTGGAAACACCATATATTTT.

The chain has TRBV2 and TRBJ2-7; TRBD2 aligns across 8 bases. V trimming: 3 bases; J trimming: 0 bases; junction bases outside the gene matches: 4. Germline CDR1 reads SNHLY; CDR2 reads FYNNEI. The CDR3 runs 15 residues. CDR3 region: CASSERLAYSYEQYF. The CDR3 coding sequence is TGTGCCAGCAGTGAGCGACTAGCGTACTCCTACGAGCAGTACTTC.

The CDR3, as DNA: TGCGCCAGCAGCCCCGGCTCAAACAGGGCGTCCAATGGCTACACCTTC. The encoded protein is CASSPGSNRASNGYTF. This chain links TRBV5-1 with TRBJ1-2; D is possibly TRBD1 (6 bases). Germline assignment: CDR1 SGHRS and CDR2 YFSETQ. The CDR3 consists of 16 residues. Trimming stripped 4 bases from V and 6 bases from J, with 22 bases between.

The rearrangement uses TRBV27 and TRBJ1-4; D is unclear. V lost 1 base and J lost 6, with 12 bases in between. Germline V CDR1 and CDR2: MNHEY, SMNVEV (reference sequence). The CDR3 is 15 residues long. In nucleotides, the CDR3 is TGTGCCAGCAGTTTATTAGGCCAGTTCGATGAAAAACTGTTTTTT. The encoded protein is CASSLLGQFDEKLFF.

The chain combines TRBV6-1 with TRBJ1-3, with D hard to call. The CDR3 runs 13 residues. Germline V gene lookup returns CDR1 MNHNS and CDR2 SASEGT. V was trimmed by 6 bases and J by 4 bases, leaving 10 bases between them. CDR3 in DNA: TGTGCCAGCAGGCAGGACCAAGGAAACACCATATATTTT. It yields the protein CASRQDQGNTIYF.

This sequence joins TRBV2 and TRBJ2-1, with 8 bases identical to TRBD2. The germline V gene has CDR1 SNHLY and CDR2 FYNNEI. The CDR3 runs to 14 residues. V lost 6 bases and J lost 4; bases outside the gene matches: 5. Here the CDR3 DNA reads TGTGCCAGCAGCGATAGCGGGGAATACAATGAGCAGTTCTTC. Its protein is CASSDSGEYNEQFF.

DNA of the CDR3: TGTGCCAGCACCTACTTCTACGAGCAGTACTTC. Its protein is CASTYFYEQYF. The chain combines TRBV6-5 with TRBJ2-7; no definite D call. CDR1 MNHEY and CDR2 SVGAGI come from the germline V gene. The germline V and J ends were trimmed by 7 bases and 3 bases, with 7 bases remaining between them. The length of the CDR3 is 11 residues.

This chain links TRBV11-2 with TRBJ2-5; maybe TRBD2 (6 bases). The J call may not be correct, given that the DNA end is closer to TRBJ2-7. The CDR3 totals 14 residues. The germline V gene encodes CDR1 SGHAT and CDR2 FQNNGV. The CDR3 bases are TGTGCCAGCAGCTTAGATCGGGGGATCTACGAGCAGTACTTC. Its protein is CASSLDRGIYEQYF.

The chain couples TRBV2 to TRBJ1-2; D is uncertain. CDR3 size: 13 residues. The germline V gene has CDR1 SNHLY and CDR2 FYNNEI. Trimming took off 8 bases at V and 8 bases at J, with 18 bases between the two ends. In DNA form, the CDR3 reads TGTGCCAGCTTTAGAATAAGAGGGTGGGGCTACACCTTC. Its protein is CASFRIRGWGYTF.

The genes are TRBV7-3 and TRBJ2-2; 9 bases are shared with TRBD1. Germline loops: CDR1 SGHTA, CDR2 FQGTGA. This CDR3 is built from 15 residues. V was pared by 4 bases and J by 6 bases, with 6 bases of the junction left unmatched. The CDR3, as DNA: TGTGCCAGCAGCTCTCGGACAGGGGAGGCCGGGGAGCTGTTTTTT. This sequence encodes CASSSRTGEAGELFF.

The V and J genes are TRBV7-3 and TRBJ2-3, with 9 positions matching TRBD1. From germline, CDR1 is SGHTA and CDR2 FQGTGA. The J segment lost 7 bases and the V segment lost 4 bases, leaving 3 bases of the junction unmatched. This CDR3 is built from 13 residues. The CDR3 is CASSSQGANTQYF. The CDR3 coding sequence is TGTGCCAGCAGCTCACAGGGGGCGAATACGCAGTATTTT.

The chain recombines TRBV6-6 with TRBJ2-7, with TRBD1 matching 10 bases. J was trimmed by 3 bases and V by 4 bases; bases with no gene match: 3. CDR1 is MNHNY, CDR2 SVGAGI, per germline (reference sequence). There are 14 residues in the CDR3. In DNA form, the CDR3 reads TGTGCCAGCAGTTTCGGACAGGGGGTCTACGAGCAGTACTTC. Its translation: CASSFGQGVYEQYF.

J is TRBJ2-7 and V is TRBV28; 7 bases map to TRBD1. Germline-derived CDR1 and CDR2 are MDHEN and SYDVKM. Unmatched junction bases numbered 15, after V lost 6 bases and J lost 1 base. The CDR3 covers 17 residues. The CDR3: CASRAHGQVILSYEQYF. The CDR3 DNA follows: TGTGCCAGCAGAGCACACGGACAGGTTATACTTTCCTACGAGCAGTACTTC.

The genes are TRBV6-6 and TRBJ2-2; D uncertain. Germline V gene lookup returns CDR1 MNHNY and CDR2 SVGAGI (reference sequence). The CDR3 consists of 14 residues. Deletions cut 7 bases from V and 5 bases from J, with 14 bases between. The CDR3 bases are TGTGCCAGCAAGTTAGGATCCGCGACCGGGGAGCTGTTTTTT. Protein: CASKLGSATGELFF.

This chain connects TRBV7-9 to TRBJ2-3; no firm D call. This CDR3 is built from 12 residues. Germline CDR1 SEHNR, CDR2 FQNEAQ (reference sequence). V gave up 5 bases and J gave up 3 bases, with 6 bases separating them. CDR3 in amino acids: CASSQETDTQYF. The CDR3 DNA follows: TGTGCCAGCAGCCAAGAGACAGATACGCAGTATTTT.

The gene calls are TRBV6-4 and TRBJ2-7; 8 bases match TRBD2. Germline V lookup: CDR1 MRHNA, CDR2 SNTAGT. Trimming cost V 0 bases and J 4 bases; bases outside gene matches: 20. The CDR3 has 20 residues. CDR3 sequence: CASSDSYRDTGTRQSYEQYF. CDR3 DNA: TGTGCCAGCAGTGACTCCTACAGGGACACCGGGACTAGACAGTCGTACGAGCAGTACTTC.

V and J are TRBV18 and TRBJ2-7; D gene uncertain. Trimming took 3 bases from V and 2 from J, leaving 8 bases between them. The CDR3 is made up of 13 amino acids. CDR1 is KGHSH, CDR2 LQKENI, per germline. CDR3 protein: CASSPNSAYEQYF. Here the CDR3 DNA reads TGTGCCAGCTCACCCAACAGCGCCTACGAGCAGTACTTC.

The chain couples TRBV7-8 to TRBJ2-7; 8 bases map to TRBD1. Germline trimming cut 0 bases from V and 4 bases from J; bases unmatched to any gene: 5. Germline V gives CDR1 SGHVS, CDR2 FQNEAQ. The CDR3 consists of 15 residues. DNA of the CDR3: TGTGCCAGCAGCTTAGCGGGACAGGCCATTTACGAGCAGTACTTC. Protein sequence: CASSLAGQAIYEQYF.

This chain connects TRBV5-1 to TRBJ2-7; either TRBD1 or TRBD2 may supply D (5 bases each). Germline CDR1 and CDR2: SGHRS and YFSETQ. The CDR3 consists of 14 residues. V gave up 0 bases and J gave up 2 bases, with 9 bases separating them. CDR3 region: CASSLALGAYEQYF. In DNA, the CDR3 is TGCGCCAGCAGCTTGGCCTTGGGGGCCTACGAGCAGTACTTC.

The chain joins TRBV2 to TRBJ2-3; TRBD2 matches at 8 bases. Germline V gene sequence: CDR1 SNHLY, CDR2 FYNNEI. Losses at the gene ends were 2 bases for V and 3 bases for J; bases not matched to a gene: 10. The CDR3 length is 17 residues. The CDR3 DNA follows: TGTGCCAGCAGTGAAACTCTGACGGGAGGGCGAACAGATACGCAGTATTTT. The encoded protein is CASSETLTGGRTDTQYF.

The rearrangement links TRBV5-4 to TRBJ2-1; 9 nucleotides match TRBD2. J was trimmed by 3 bases and V by 4 bases; bases with no gene match: 8. Per the germline V gene, CDR1 is SGHNT and CDR2 is YYREEE (reference sequence). The CDR3 has 16 amino acids. The CDR3 spells CASSPGGRGLYNEQFF. The CDR3 bases are TGTGCCAGCAGCCCCGGCGGGAGGGGACTCTACAATGAGCAGTTCTTC.